This T cell receptor (beta chain) was recovered during a study of T cells in Graves' hyperthyroidism and ophthalmopathy. Amplified regions were TCR beta CDR3 sequences from RNA transcripts. Primed by the HTBI set, a first-round RT-PCR was run on the TCR CDR3. One entry per CDR3 protein results from TCRdb running MiXCR on the multiplex PCR reads. The data show approximately 400,000 distinct CDR3 sequences, 15% to 18% seen once. This receptor was taken from a woman younger than 30 with Graves' hyperthyroidism. The sample comprised blood.

Here the CDR3 reads CASSEASGTSHNSPLHF. CDR3 sequence (DNA): TGTGCCAGCAGTGAAGCGTCGGGGACAAGTCATAATTCACCCCTCCACTTT. J is TRBJ1-6 and V is TRBV6-1, with a tentative D call TRBD1 (6 bases). The CDR3 covers 17 residues. CDR1 and CDR2 from the germline V gene are MNHNS and SASEGT. Trimming cost V 0 bases and J 5 bases, with 14 bases left between them.